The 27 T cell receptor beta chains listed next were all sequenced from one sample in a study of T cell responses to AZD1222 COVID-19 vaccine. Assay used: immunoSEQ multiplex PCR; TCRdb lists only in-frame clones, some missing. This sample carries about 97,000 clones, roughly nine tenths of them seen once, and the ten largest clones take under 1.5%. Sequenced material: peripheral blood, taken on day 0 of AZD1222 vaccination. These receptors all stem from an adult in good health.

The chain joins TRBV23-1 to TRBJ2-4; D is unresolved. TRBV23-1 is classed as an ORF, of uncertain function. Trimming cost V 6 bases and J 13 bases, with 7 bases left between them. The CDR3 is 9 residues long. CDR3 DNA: TGCGCCAGCAGCCGGGCGCAGTACTTC. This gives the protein CASSRAQYF.

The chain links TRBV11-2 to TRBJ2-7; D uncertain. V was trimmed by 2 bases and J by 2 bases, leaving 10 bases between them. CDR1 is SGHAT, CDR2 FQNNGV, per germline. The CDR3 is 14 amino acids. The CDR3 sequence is CASSLQRVAYEQYF. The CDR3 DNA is TGTGCCAGCAGCTTACAACGGGTAGCCTACGAGCAGTACTTC.

The CDR3 DNA reads TGTGCCACCAGTGATTTGCGGCCGGGTGGCAAGGATAACTCTGGGGCCAACGTCCTGACTTTC. This encodes CATSDLRPGGKDNSGANVLTF. The V call is TRBV24-1, the J call TRBJ2-6; D unresolved. Per germline, CDR1 KGHDR and CDR2 SFDVKD. V lost 0 bases and J lost 0, with 20 bases in between. The CDR3 is 21 amino acids.

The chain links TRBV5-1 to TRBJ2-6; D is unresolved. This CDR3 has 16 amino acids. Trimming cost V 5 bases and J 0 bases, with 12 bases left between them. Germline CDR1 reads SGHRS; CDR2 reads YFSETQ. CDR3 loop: CASREARPSGANVLTF. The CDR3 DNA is TGCGCCAGCAGAGAGGCGCGGCCCTCTGGGGCCAACGTCCTGACTTTC.

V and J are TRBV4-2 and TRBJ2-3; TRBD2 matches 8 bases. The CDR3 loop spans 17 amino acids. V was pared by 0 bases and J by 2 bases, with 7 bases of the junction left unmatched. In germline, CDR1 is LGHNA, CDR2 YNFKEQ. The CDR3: CASSQDPGRGVTDTQYF. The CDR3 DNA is TGTGCCAGCAGCCAAGACCCCGGGCGGGGGGTCACAGATACGCAGTATTTT.

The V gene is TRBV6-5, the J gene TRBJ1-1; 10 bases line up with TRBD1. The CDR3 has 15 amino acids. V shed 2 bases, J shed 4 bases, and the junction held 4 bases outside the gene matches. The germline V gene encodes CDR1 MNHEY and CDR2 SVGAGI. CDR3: CASSYPGQGLTEAFF. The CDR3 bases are TGTGCCAGCAGTTACCCGGGACAGGGGCTCACTGAAGCTTTCTTT.

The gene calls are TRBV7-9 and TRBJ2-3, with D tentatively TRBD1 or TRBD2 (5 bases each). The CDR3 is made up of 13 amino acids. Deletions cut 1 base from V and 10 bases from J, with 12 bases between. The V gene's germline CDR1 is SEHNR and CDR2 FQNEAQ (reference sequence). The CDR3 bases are TGTGCCAGCAGCTTAGGACCAGGGACCGCGCAGTATTTT. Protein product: CASSLGPGTAQYF.

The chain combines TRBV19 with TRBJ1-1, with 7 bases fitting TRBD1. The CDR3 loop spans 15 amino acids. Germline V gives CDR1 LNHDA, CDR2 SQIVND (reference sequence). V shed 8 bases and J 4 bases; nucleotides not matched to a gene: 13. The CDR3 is CASHIAADRTTEAFF. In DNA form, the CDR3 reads TGTGCCAGTCACATAGCCGCGGACAGGACCACTGAAGCTTTCTTT. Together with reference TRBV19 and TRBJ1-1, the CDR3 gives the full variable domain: DGGITQSPKYLFRKEGQNVTLSCEQNLNHDAMYWYRQDPGQGLRLIYYSQIVNDFQKGDIAEGYSVSREKKESFPLTVTSAQKNPTAFYLCASHIAADRTTEAFFGQGTRLTVV.

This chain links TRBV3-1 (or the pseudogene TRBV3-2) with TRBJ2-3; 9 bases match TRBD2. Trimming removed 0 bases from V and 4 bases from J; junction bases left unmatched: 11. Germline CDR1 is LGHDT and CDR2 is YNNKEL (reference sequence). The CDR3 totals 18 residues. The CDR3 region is CASSQERRSGGRSDTQYF. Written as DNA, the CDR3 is TGTGCCAGCAGCCAAGAGAGGAGGAGCGGGGGGCGATCAGATACGCAGTATTTT.

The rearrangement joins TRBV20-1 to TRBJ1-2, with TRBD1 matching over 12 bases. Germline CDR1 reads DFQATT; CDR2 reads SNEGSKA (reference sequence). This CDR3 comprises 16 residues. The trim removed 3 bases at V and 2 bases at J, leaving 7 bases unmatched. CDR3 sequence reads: CSASRGTGGPNYGYTF. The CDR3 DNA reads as TGCAGTGCTAGTAGGGGGACAGGGGGCCCCAACTATGGCTACACCTTC.

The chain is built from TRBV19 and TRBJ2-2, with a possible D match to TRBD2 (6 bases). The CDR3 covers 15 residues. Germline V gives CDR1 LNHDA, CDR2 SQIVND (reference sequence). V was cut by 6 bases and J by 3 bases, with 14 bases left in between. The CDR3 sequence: CASSLWGDDTGELFF. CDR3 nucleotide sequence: TGTGCCAGTAGCCTCTGGGGGGACGACACCGGGGAGCTGTTTTTT.

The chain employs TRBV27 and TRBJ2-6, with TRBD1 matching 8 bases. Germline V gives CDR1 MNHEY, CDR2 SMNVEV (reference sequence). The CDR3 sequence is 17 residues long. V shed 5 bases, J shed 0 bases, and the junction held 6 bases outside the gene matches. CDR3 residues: CASSPGQASSGANVLTF. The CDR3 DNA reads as TGTGCCAGCAGTCCGGGACAGGCAAGCTCTGGGGCCAACGTCCTGACTTTC.

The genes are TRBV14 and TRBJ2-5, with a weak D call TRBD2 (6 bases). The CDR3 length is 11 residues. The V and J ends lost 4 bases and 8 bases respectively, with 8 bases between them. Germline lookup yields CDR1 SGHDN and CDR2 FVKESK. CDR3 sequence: CASSRGVTQYF. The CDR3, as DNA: TGTGCCAGCAGCCGCGGGGTTACCCAGTACTTC.

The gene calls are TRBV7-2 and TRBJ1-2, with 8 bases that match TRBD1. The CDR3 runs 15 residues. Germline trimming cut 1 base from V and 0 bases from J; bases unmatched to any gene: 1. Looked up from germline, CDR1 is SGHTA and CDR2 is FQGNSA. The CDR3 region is CASSLDRGTNYGYTF. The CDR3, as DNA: TGTGCCAGCAGCTTAGACAGGGGGACTAACTATGGCTACACCTTC.

Here the CDR3 reads CASSSRKAGGYTF. As DNA, the CDR3 is TGTGCCAGCAGCTCAAGGAAAGCAGGTGGCTACACCTTC. V is TRBV3-1 (or the pseudogene TRBV3-2) and J is TRBJ1-2, with D unresolved. The germline V gene has CDR1 LGHDT and CDR2 YNNKEL (reference sequence). Trimming cost V 5 bases and J 7 bases, with 14 bases left between them. The CDR3 runs 13 residues.

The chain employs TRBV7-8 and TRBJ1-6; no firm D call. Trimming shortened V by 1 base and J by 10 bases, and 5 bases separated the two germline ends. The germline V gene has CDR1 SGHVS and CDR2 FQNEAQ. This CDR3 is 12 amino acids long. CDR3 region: CASSLVESPLHF. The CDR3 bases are TGTGCCAGCAGCTTAGTAGAATCACCCCTCCACTTT.

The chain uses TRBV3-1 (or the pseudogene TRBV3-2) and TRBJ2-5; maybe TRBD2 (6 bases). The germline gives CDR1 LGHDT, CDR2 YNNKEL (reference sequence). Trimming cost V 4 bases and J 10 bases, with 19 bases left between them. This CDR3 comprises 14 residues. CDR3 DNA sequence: TGTGCCAGCAGCCGGGACTCCCCAGACGGGAGCCAGTACTTC. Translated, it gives CASSRDSPDGSQYF.

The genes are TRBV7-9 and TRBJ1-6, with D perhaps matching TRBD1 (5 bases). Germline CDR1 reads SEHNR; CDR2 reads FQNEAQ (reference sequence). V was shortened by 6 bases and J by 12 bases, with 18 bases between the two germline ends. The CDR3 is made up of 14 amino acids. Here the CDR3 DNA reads TGTGCCAGCAGAACGATTGAGGGGAAGGGACCCCTCCACTTT. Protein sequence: CASRTIEGKGPLHF.

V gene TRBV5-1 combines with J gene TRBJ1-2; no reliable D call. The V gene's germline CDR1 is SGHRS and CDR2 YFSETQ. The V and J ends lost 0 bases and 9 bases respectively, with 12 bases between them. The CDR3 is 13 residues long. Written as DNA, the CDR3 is TGCGCCAGCAGCTTGGCCCCGGAAAGTAGCTACACCTTC. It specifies CASSLAPESSYTF.

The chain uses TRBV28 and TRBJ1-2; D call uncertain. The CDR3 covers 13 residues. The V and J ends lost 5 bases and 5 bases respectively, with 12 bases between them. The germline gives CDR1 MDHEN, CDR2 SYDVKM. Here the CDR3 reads CASSTPDKYGYTF. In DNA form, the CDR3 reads TGTGCCAGCAGTACCCCCGACAAGTATGGCTACACCTTC.

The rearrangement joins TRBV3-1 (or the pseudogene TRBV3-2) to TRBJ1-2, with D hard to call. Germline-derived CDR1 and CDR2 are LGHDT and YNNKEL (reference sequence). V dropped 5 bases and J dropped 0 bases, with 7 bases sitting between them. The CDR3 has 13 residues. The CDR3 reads CASSYRANYGYTF. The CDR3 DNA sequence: TGTGCCAGCAGCTACAGAGCTAACTATGGCTACACCTTC.

CDR3 amino acids: CASTQAASGNTIYF. The CDR3 nucleotides read TGTGCCAGCACCCAGGCAGCCTCTGGAAACACCATATATTTT. The chain joins TRBV9 to TRBJ1-3; D is undetermined. V was clipped by 6 bases and J by 0 bases, with 10 bases between them. Germline V gene sequence: CDR1 SGDLS, CDR2 YYNGEE. CDR3 length: 14 residues.

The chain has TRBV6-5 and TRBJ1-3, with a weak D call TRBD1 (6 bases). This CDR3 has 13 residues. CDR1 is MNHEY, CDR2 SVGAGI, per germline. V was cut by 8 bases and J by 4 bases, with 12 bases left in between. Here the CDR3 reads CASQQGLGNTIYF. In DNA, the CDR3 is TGTGCCAGCCAACAGGGATTAGGAAACACCATATATTTT.

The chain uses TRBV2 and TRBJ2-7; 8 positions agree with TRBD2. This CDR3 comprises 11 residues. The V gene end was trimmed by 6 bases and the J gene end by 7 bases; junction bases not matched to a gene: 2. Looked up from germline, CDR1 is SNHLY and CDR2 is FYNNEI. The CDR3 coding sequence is TGTGCCAGCAGGGCTAGCGGGGAGCAGTACTTC. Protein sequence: CASRASGEQYF.

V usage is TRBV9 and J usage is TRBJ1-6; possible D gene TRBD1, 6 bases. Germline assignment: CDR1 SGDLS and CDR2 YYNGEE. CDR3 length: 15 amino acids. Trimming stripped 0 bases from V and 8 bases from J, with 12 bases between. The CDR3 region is CASSVAPGADSPLHF. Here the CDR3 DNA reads TGTGCCAGCAGCGTAGCTCCGGGGGCGGATTCACCCCTCCACTTT.

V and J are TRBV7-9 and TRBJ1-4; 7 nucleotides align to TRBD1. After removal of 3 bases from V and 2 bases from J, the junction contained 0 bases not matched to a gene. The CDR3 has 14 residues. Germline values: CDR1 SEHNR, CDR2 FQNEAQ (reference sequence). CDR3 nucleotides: TGTGCCAGCAGCTTGGACAGGACTAATGAAAAACTGTTTTTT. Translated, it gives CASSLDRTNEKLFF.

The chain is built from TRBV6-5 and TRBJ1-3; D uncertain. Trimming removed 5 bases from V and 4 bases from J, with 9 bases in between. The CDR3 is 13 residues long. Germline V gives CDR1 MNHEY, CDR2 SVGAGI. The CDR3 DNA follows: TGTGCCAGCAGTAGGACCGCCGGAAACACCATATATTTT. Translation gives CASSRTAGNTIYF.